These 27 T cell receptor beta chains originate from one sample sequenced in a study of shared clonotypes between healthy human individuals (dated by TCRdb to the early 2020s). CD8 naive samples were CD45RO-negative cells positively selected for CCR7, giving a CD45RA+CCR7+ population that excluded TemRA cells. Libraries were made using the immunoSEQ multiplex PCR assay. TCRdb took over this immuneACCESS table, retaining in-frame rearrangements with V and J assigned. Such tables are incomplete; in checked studies, under half of the missing clones stem from an unresolved V gene, and the remainder is unexplained. The sample table lists some 2.1 million clones, about 95% of them with a count of one. 1.1% of the sample is in the top ten clones. The sample was naive CD8+ T cells sorted from blood. Reading the label with the study, this specimen's cell subset or site is: CD45RA+CCR7+. The source of these receptors is a man younger than 30 in good health.

The chain combines TRBV9 with TRBJ1-6, with D hard to call. V lost 0 bases and J 7 bases, leaving 14 bases between the germline ends. The CDR3 is 16 amino acids. Per the germline V gene, CDR1 is SGDLS and CDR2 is YYNGEE. The CDR3 DNA sequence: TGTGCCAGCAGCGTAGAGAGTGGGCGGCTCAATTCACCCCTCCACTTT. Translated: CASSVESGRLNSPLHF.

The V call is TRBV5-1, the J call TRBJ2-1, with 11 bases that match TRBD2. The CDR3 runs to 15 residues. J gave up 6 bases and V 4 bases, and 6 bases lay outside the gene matches. From germline, CDR1 is SGHRS and CDR2 YFSETQ. The CDR3 loop reads CASSIAGGPLNEQFF. The DNA for the CDR3 is TGCGCCAGCAGCATAGCGGGAGGGCCGCTCAATGAGCAGTTCTTC.

The V and J genes are TRBV7-6 and TRBJ2-7; 8 bases align to TRBD1. The V segment lost 5 bases and the J segment 4 bases; nucleotides outside the gene matches: 7. Germline-derived CDR1 and CDR2 are SGHVS and FNYEAQ. This CDR3 spans 14 amino acids. CDR3 coding DNA: TGTGCCAGCAGCCAGGGGGGACAGGTGTACGAGCAGTACTTC. This encodes CASSQGGQVYEQYF.

This clone came up once. This chain links TRBV7-8 with TRBJ2-7, with D possibly matching TRBD1 (6 bases). The CDR3 contains 14 residues. Between the trimmed V and J ends, which lost 1 base and 6 bases, there was a span of 13 bases. Germline V gene lookup returns CDR1 SGHVS and CDR2 FQNEAQ. For the CDR3, the DNA is TGTGCCAGCAGCTTAGGATTAGGGGGTCCCGAGCAGTACTTC. Protein: CASSLGLGGPEQYF. Filled out from reference TRBV7-8 and TRBJ2-7, the complete variable domain reads GAGVSQSPRYKVAKRGQDVALRCDPISGHVSLFWYQQALGQGPEFLTYFQNEAQLDKSGLPSDRFFAERPEGSVSTLKIQRTQQEDSAVYLCASSLGLGGPEQYFGPGTRLTVT.

This chain uses TRBV4-3 with TRBJ1-1; D is undetermined. CDR1 LGHNA and CDR2 YSLEER come from the germline V gene. V was clipped by 4 bases and J by 4 bases, with 10 bases between them. CDR3 size: 13 residues. The CDR3, as DNA: TGCGCCAGCAGCCCGACCCCCGGCACTGAAGCTTTCTTT. It translates to CASSPTPGTEAFF.

This chain uses TRBV27 with TRBJ1-2; the D is unclear. Trimming removed 3 bases from V and 8 bases from J, with 19 bases in between. Germline assignment: CDR1 MNHEY and CDR2 SMNVEV (reference sequence). CDR3 length: 15 residues. The CDR3 coding sequence is TGTGCCAGCAGTTTCCAGCGGATAACACTAGGAGGCTACACCTTC. It yields the protein CASSFQRITLGGYTF.

The chain employs TRBV10-2 and TRBJ1-2; a possible D gene is TRBD1 (5 bases). The V end was cut by 10 bases, the J end by 6 bases, with 12 bases between. The CDR3 extends over 11 amino acids. Germline V gene lookup returns CDR1 WSHSY and CDR2 SAAADI. As DNA, the CDR3 is TGCGCCATAGGGACGGATAATGGCTACACCTTC. Its protein is CAIGTDNGYTF.

CDR3 DNA sequence: TGTGCCATCAGTGATCAAGGGGGCCCTTATAGCAATCAGCCCCAGCATTTT. Its protein is CAISDQGGPYSNQPQHF. The chain couples TRBV10-3 to TRBJ1-5; 7 nucleotides match TRBD1. V dropped 3 bases and J dropped 0; count of bases not matched to a gene: 8. The CDR3 runs 17 residues. Germline V gene lookup returns CDR1 ENHRY and CDR2 SYGVKD.

The V and J genes are TRBV7-9 and TRBJ1-1; D not certain. This CDR3 is 14 amino acids long. Trimming pared 3 bases from V and 6 bases from J, leaving 14 bases between. The germline V gene encodes CDR1 SEHNR and CDR2 FQNEAQ (reference sequence). The CDR3 region has the DNA TGTGCCAGCAGCTTTCAGTCTGCTAGGGCTGAAGCTTTCTTT. This encodes CASSFQSARAEAFF. Full variable domain (missing parts from reference TRBV7-9 and TRBJ1-1): DTGVSQNPRHKITKRGQNVTFRCDPISEHNRLYWYRQTLGQGPEFLTYFQNEAQLEKSRLLSDRFSAERPKGSFSTLEIQRTEQGDSAMYLCASSFQSARAEAFFGQGTRLTVV.

About this clone: Other DNA sequences in the same sample also yield this CDR3. V usage is TRBV18 and J usage is TRBJ2-1; D perhaps matches TRBD2 (6 bases). V lost 6 bases to trimming and J lost 3 bases, with 6 bases between them. There are 12 residues in the CDR3. The germline V gene encodes CDR1 KGHSH and CDR2 LQKENI. The CDR3 spells CASSEGYNEQFF. In DNA form, the CDR3 reads TGTGCCAGCTCGGAGGGCTACAATGAGCAGTTCTTC.

The V gene is TRBV27, the J gene TRBJ2-7; a possible D gene is TRBD2 (5 bases). Germline assignment: CDR1 MNHEY and CDR2 SMNVEV (reference sequence). Trimming removed 6 bases from V and 7 bases from J, with 19 bases in between. This CDR3 has 14 amino acids. This CDR3 reads CASSPGRSRGEQYF. DNA for the CDR3: TGTGCCAGCAGCCCCGGACGGAGCCGAGGGGAGCAGTACTTC.

The CDR3 nucleotides are TGTGCCAGCAGCTTGGGACAGGGGGCTAACAATCAGCCCCAGCATTTT. Residues: CASSLGQGANNQPQHF. The gene calls are TRBV5-6 and TRBJ1-5, with 10 bases that match TRBD1. The trim removed 0 bases at V and 3 bases at J, leaving 3 bases unmatched. The CDR3 consists of 16 residues. The germline CDR1 and CDR2 sequences are SGHDT and YYEEEE.

This CDR3 is CASGAGRIAYEQYF. CDR3 in DNA: TGTGCCAGCGGCGCGGGACGTATTGCCTACGAGCAGTACTTC. The chain uses TRBV27 and TRBJ2-7; D may be TRBD2 (6 bases). CDR1 is MNHEY and CDR2 is SMNVEV in the germline V gene (reference sequence). Trimming left V 8 bases short and J 2 bases short, with 16 bases between. The CDR3 covers 14 residues.

The chain uses TRBV4-1 and TRBJ1-4; D is unclear. With 5 bases removed from V and 5 bases from J, the gap between germline ends came to 18 bases. The CDR3 runs 16 residues. Germline V CDR1 and CDR2: MGHRA, YSYEKL. The CDR3 is CASSYTPRVENEKLFF. CDR3 DNA: TGCGCCAGCAGCTACACCCCTAGGGTGGAAAATGAAAAACTGTTTTTT.

This chain links TRBV13 with TRBJ2-7; 7 bases are a match to TRBD2. There are 13 residues in the CDR3. The germline V gene has CDR1 PRHDT and CDR2 FYEKMQ (reference sequence). V was clipped by 10 bases and J by 3 bases; unmatched bases: 9. CDR3 nucleotides: TGTGCCACCGCGGGATCGGGGGGCTACGAGCAGTACTTC. As protein: CATAGSGGYEQYF.

The chain employs TRBV4-3 and TRBJ2-7, with D unresolved. The germline V gene has CDR1 LGHNA and CDR2 YSLEER. V lost 2 bases and J 1 base, leaving 12 bases between the germline ends. This CDR3 region has 15 residues. This CDR3 reads CASSQRSGGSYEQYF. CDR3 DNA sequence: TGCGCCAGCAGCCAACGTAGTGGCGGATCCTACGAGCAGTACTTC.

Regarding this clone: This same CDR3 is encoded by further DNA sequences in the sample. The chain carries TRBV6-6 and TRBJ2-7, with D perhaps TRBD1 (6 bases). The V and J ends lost 4 bases and 1 base respectively, with 8 bases between them. Per germline, CDR1 MNHNY and CDR2 SVGAGI (reference sequence). The CDR3 loop spans 13 amino acids. The CDR3 DNA reads TGTGCCAGCAGTTCGACAGGATCCTACGAGCAGTACTTC. Translation: CASSSTGSYEQYF.

The genes are TRBV19 and TRBJ1-2; the D is unclear. The germline gives CDR1 LNHDA, CDR2 SQIVND (reference sequence). The CDR3 is 14 residues long. The V end lost 3 bases, the J end lost 0 bases, and 8 bases lay between the germline ends. CDR3 sequence reads: CASSIIHTNYGYTF. The CDR3 region has the DNA TGTGCCAGTAGTATTATTCATACTAACTATGGCTACACCTTC.

The chain recombines TRBV4-1 with TRBJ2-1; maybe TRBD1 (7 bases). The CDR3 runs 16 residues. Germline V gene sequence: CDR1 MGHRA, CDR2 YSYEKL. V was cut by 4 bases and J by 5 bases, with 18 bases left in between. CDR3 in amino acids: CASSPRQGGVNNEQFF. The CDR3 coding sequence is TGCGCCAGCAGCCCACGCCAGGGGGGCGTAAACAATGAGCAGTTCTTC.

This chain joins TRBV5-4 and TRBJ2-1; D gene unclear. The germline V gene has CDR1 SGHNT and CDR2 YYREEE (reference sequence). Trimming cost V 2 bases and J 5 bases, with 5 bases left between them. The CDR3 covers 12 residues. This chain's CDR3 is CASSFWDNEQFF. The CDR3 region has the DNA TGTGCCAGCAGCTTCTGGGACAATGAGCAGTTCTTC.

Only one count was recorded for this clone. V and J are TRBV10-3 and TRBJ1-2; perhaps TRBD1 as D (6 bases). V lost 2 bases, J lost 6 bases, and 13 bases lay in between. Per the germline V gene, CDR1 is ENHRY and CDR2 is SYGVKD. CDR3 length: 14 amino acids. For the CDR3, the DNA is TGTGCCATCAGTGAGGTAGACAGGTCGCATGGCTACACCTTC. This gives the protein CAISEVDRSHGYTF.

The V call is TRBV4-3, the J call TRBJ1-2; a weak D match, TRBD1 (6 bases). The V end was cut by 3 bases, the J end by 3 bases, with 23 bases between. CDR3 length: 18 amino acids. The V gene's germline CDR1 is LGHNA and CDR2 YSLEER. DNA for the CDR3: TGCGCCAGCAGCCACTCTTTGGTGGGGGGGGCGCTTGACTATGGCTACACCTTC. Protein: CASSHSLVGGALDYGYTF.

The CDR3 sequence is CASSSVDSSYNEQFF. In nucleotides, the CDR3 is TGTGCCAGCAGCTCGGTGGACAGCTCCTACAATGAGCAGTTCTTC. The chain recombines TRBV7-9 with TRBJ2-1; tentative D call: TRBD1 (6 bases). V was clipped by 4 bases and J by 0 bases, with 10 bases between them. The CDR3 has 15 residues. CDR1 is SEHNR and CDR2 is FQNEAQ in the germline V gene (reference sequence).

The rearrangement joins TRBV4-3 to TRBJ1-5, with D unresolved. The ends were cut back, 0 bases at V and 0 bases at J, with 9 bases in the middle. The germline V gene encodes CDR1 LGHNA and CDR2 YSLEER. This CDR3 contains 16 residues. CDR3 DNA: TGCGCCAGCAGCCAAGATCGGTCAGCTAGCAATCAGCCCCAGCATTTT. This sequence encodes CASSQDRSASNQPQHF.

This clone was observed once. The chain has TRBV5-8 and TRBJ2-3; tentatively, D is TRBD1 or TRBD2 (5 bases each). Between the trimmed V and J ends, which lost 4 bases and 4 bases, there was a span of 31 bases. Germline V CDR1 and CDR2: SGHTS, YDEGEE. The CDR3 spans 20 residues. Here the CDR3 reads CASSGPRDGASLGSADTQYF. In DNA, the CDR3 is TGTGCCAGCAGCGGGCCCCGGGACGGAGCTTCCCTTGGGAGCGCAGATACGCAGTATTTT. Using reference TRBV5-8 and TRBJ2-3 for the parts outside the CDR3, the full variable domain is EAGVTQSPTHLIKTRGQQATLRCSPISGHTSVYWYQQALGLGLQFLLWYDEGEERNRGNFPPRFSGRQFPNYSSELNVNALELEDSALYLCASSGPRDGASLGSADTQYFGPGTRLTVL.

This chain connects TRBV4-1 to TRBJ2-2; TRBD1 matches 10 bases. Trimming at V came to 3 bases and at J to 3 bases, leaving 10 bases not matched to a gene. CDR1 is MGHRA and CDR2 is YSYEKL in the germline V gene. This CDR3 has 18 amino acids. CDR3 amino acids: CASSHRTGGGMYTGELFF. The CDR3 bases are TGCGCCAGCAGCCATCGGACAGGGGGAGGGATGTACACCGGGGAGCTGTTTTTT.

The chain links TRBV2 to TRBJ2-7; 10 positions match TRBD2. With 5 bases clipped from V and 4 bases from J, the junction kept 5 bases outside the gene matches. CDR3 length equals 14 residues. CDR1 and CDR2 (germline): SNHLY, FYNNEI. The CDR3 loop is CASSTSGAAYEQYF. Written as DNA, the CDR3 is TGTGCCAGCAGTACTAGCGGGGCTGCGTACGAGCAGTACTTC.